A single sample is the source of the 17 T cell receptor beta chains below, sequenced in a study of metastatic and nonmetastatic thyroid tumors. TCRdb re-processed the PCR reads through MiXCR. The data show 30,000 to 35,000 clones, 25% to 35% seen once. Not a single patient had been given any form of treatment at any point before undergoing thyroid surgery. Sequenced input: blood. These receptors were obtained from a female donor with papillary thyroid cancer or a benign thyroid nodule (not recorded which). Some clones in this sample may be carry-over from other donors' samples.

V and J are TRBV20-1 and TRBJ2-1; a possible D gene is TRBD2 (5 bases). CDR3 length equals 14 residues. Per the germline V gene, CDR1 is DFQATT and CDR2 is SNEGSKA (reference sequence). Trimming took 1 base from V and 3 from J, leaving 10 bases between them. The CDR3 spells CSARGNGDYNEQFF. The CDR3 nucleotides are TGCAGTGCTAGAGGGAACGGGGACTACAATGAGCAGTTCTTC.

At least ten counts were recorded for this clone. This sequence joins TRBV5-5 and TRBJ2-7, with D uncertain. The CDR3 covers 13 residues. Germline V gene lookup returns CDR1 SGHKS and CDR2 YYEKEE (reference sequence). Trimming pared 2 bases from V and 6 bases from J, leaving 12 bases between. CDR3 protein: CASSFGDSSEQYF. In DNA, the CDR3 is TGTGCCAGCAGCTTTGGGGATAGTAGCGAGCAGTACTTC. The full variable domain, its missing parts supplied by reference TRBV5-5 and TRBJ2-7, is DAGVTQSPTHLIKTRGQQVTLRCSPISGHKSVSWYQQVLGQGPQFIFQYYEKEERGRGNFPDRFSARQFPNYSSELNVNALLLGDSALYLCASSFGDSSEQYFGPGTRLTVT.

This clone was observed many times. This chain joins TRBV18 and TRBJ1-1, with 10 bases aligning to TRBD1. The J segment lost 4 bases and the V segment lost 3 bases, leaving 2 bases of the junction unmatched. The V gene's germline CDR1 is KGHSH and CDR2 LQKENI. The CDR3 extends over 14 amino acids. The DNA for the CDR3 is TGTGCCAGCTCACCGGGACAGGGGAGCACTGAAGCTTTCTTT. Protein product: CASSPGQGSTEAFF.

The chain couples TRBV20-1 to TRBJ2-1; the match to TRBD2 covers 7 bases. V was pared by 6 bases and J by 9 bases, with 11 bases of the junction left unmatched. The CDR3 has 13 amino acids. Germline V CDR1 and CDR2: DFQATT, SNEGSKA (reference sequence). The CDR3 nucleotides are TGCAGTGCGACCGTTACTAGCGTCGGTGAGCAGTTCTTC. Its protein product is CSATVTSVGEQFF.

This sequence joins TRBV4-1 and TRBJ1-5; D ambiguous. CDR1 is MGHRA, CDR2 YSYEKL, per germline. The CDR3 totals 13 residues. The V gene lost 4 bases and the J gene lost 7 bases, with 11 bases spanning the gap. The CDR3 sequence is CASSLPAGQPQHF. CDR3 bases: TGCGCCAGCAGCCTGCCGGCCGGACAGCCCCAGCATTTT.

This clone appeared many times. The chain couples TRBV6-4 to TRBJ2-2, with TRBD2 matching 13 bases. Germline CDR1 reads MRHNA; CDR2 reads SNTAGT. The V gene end was trimmed by 4 bases and the J gene end by 4 bases; junction bases not matched to a gene: 0. CDR3 size: 15 residues. The CDR3 loop reads CASSGTSGSTGELFF. The CDR3 DNA is TGTGCCAGCAGTGGGACTAGCGGGAGCACCGGGGAGCTGTTTTTT.

The chain joins TRBV20-1 to TRBJ1-6; D uncertain. V lost 2 bases and J lost 0, with 11 bases in between. In germline, CDR1 is DFQATT, CDR2 SNEGSKA (reference sequence). The CDR3 extends over 16 amino acids. CDR3 sequence: CSARLAQSSYNSPLHF. CDR3 bases: TGCAGTGCTAGATTAGCCCAGAGCTCCTATAATTCACCCCTCCACTTT.

In its sample, this clone was seen many times. This chain connects TRBV20-1 to TRBJ1-2; D is unresolved. V lost 0 bases, J lost 5 bases, and 7 bases lay in between. The CDR3 is 12 amino acids. CDR1 is DFQATT, CDR2 SNEGSKA, per germline (reference sequence). The CDR3 DNA is TGCAGTGCTAGAGATGACGAATATGGCTACACCTTC. This translates into CSARDDEYGYTF.

This chain uses TRBV20-1 with TRBJ2-1; 8 bases align to TRBD1. V gave up 3 bases and J gave up 4 bases; unmatched junction bases: 5. The CDR3 length is 14 residues. Germline loops: CDR1 DFQATT, CDR2 SNEGSKA (reference sequence). The CDR3 is CSARDRVHYNEQFF. CDR3 nucleotide sequence: TGCAGTGCTAGGGACAGGGTCCATTACAATGAGCAGTTCTTC.

This clone was picked up many times. CDR3 nucleotide sequence: TGTGCCAGCAGCCGCCTCGACTACAATGAGCAGTTCTTC. Translating gives CASSRLDYNEQFF. This chain joins TRBV4-2 and TRBJ2-1; D gene uncertain. CDR3 length: 13 residues. Trimming left V 4 bases short and J 3 bases short, with 7 bases between. The V gene's germline CDR1 is LGHNA and CDR2 YNFKEQ.

Notes on this clone: At one end the junction does not follow the germline gene, possibly because of a read error. The V gene is TRBV6-2 or TRBV6-3, the J gene TRBJ1-2; D is unclear. From germline, CDR1 is MNHEY and CDR2 SVGEGT. The CDR3 length is 14 residues. The DNA of the CDR3 is TGTGCCATCAGGCAGAGGGCAAATAACTATCGCTACACCTTC. Translated, it gives CAIRQRANNYRYTF.

V gene TRBV6-1 combines with J gene TRBJ2-7, with D perhaps TRBD1 (6 bases). The CDR3 loop spans 11 amino acids. The ends were cut back, 11 bases at V and 4 bases at J, with 12 bases in the middle. Germline CDR1 reads MNHNS; CDR2 reads SASEGT. The CDR3 spells CAARQVYEQYF. The CDR3, as DNA: TGTGCCGCACGACAGGTTTACGAGCAGTACTTC.

This chain joins TRBV3-1 and TRBJ1-3, with a tentative D call TRBD1 (5 bases). The CDR3 runs 14 residues. V lost 1 base and J 2 bases, leaving 6 bases between the germline ends. CDR1 is LGHDT and CDR2 is YNNKEL in the germline V gene (reference sequence). The CDR3 DNA sequence: TGTGCCAGCAGCCAAGGCAGGGCTGGAAACACCATATATTTT. It specifies CASSQGRAGNTIYF.

On this clone itself: A much bigger clone sits one base away, suggesting this may be a read error. This sequence joins TRBV7-9 and TRBJ2-2; D call uncertain. The V end was cut by 7 bases, the J end by 16 bases, with 7 bases between. The CDR3 is made up of 8 amino acids. The V gene's germline CDR1 is SEHNR and CDR2 FQNEAQ (reference sequence). The DNA for the CDR3 is TGTGCCAGCATGAAGAGGTTTTTT. Translated, it gives CASMKRFF. Full variable domain (rest looked up from reference TRBV7-9 and TRBJ2-2): DTGVSQNPRHKITKRGQNVTFRCDPISEHNRLYWYRQTLGQGPEFLTYFQNEAQLEKSRLLSDRFSAERPKGSFSTLEIQRTEQGDSAMYLCASMKRFFGEGSRLTVL.

On this clone: One end of the junction is discordant with germline, which a read error may explain. The V and J genes are TRBV11-2 and TRBJ2-3; no reliable D call. Germline V gene lookup returns CDR1 SGHAT and CDR2 FQNNGV. The CDR3 is 16 amino acids. The CDR3 coding sequence is TGTGCCAGCAGCCCCCGGGCCGTTATTAGCACATATACGCAGTATTTT. It specifies CASSPRAVISTYTQYF.

The chain has TRBV18 and TRBJ2-1; no clear D. Trimming left V 3 bases short and J 0 bases short, with 18 bases between. From germline, CDR1 is KGHSH and CDR2 LQKENI. The CDR3 has 18 residues. Here the CDR3 reads CASSPDPASLFSYNEQFF. DNA of the CDR3: TGTGCCAGCTCACCCGATCCGGCCAGCCTCTTCTCCTACAATGAGCAGTTCTTC.

Remarks on this clone: The junction departs from germline at one end; a sequencing error may be responsible. This sample includes further DNA sequences coding for the same CDR3. The gene calls are TRBV5-1 and TRBJ1-4; D unresolved. The CDR3 consists of 17 residues. The germline gives CDR1 SGHRS, CDR2 YFSETQ. The CDR3: CASKSSGGASTNEKLFF. CDR3 nucleotides: TGCGCCAGCAAGTCGTCAGGTGGCGCCAGTACTAATGAAAAACTTTTTTTT. Drawing the rest from reference TRBV5-1 and TRBJ1-4, the complete variable domain is KAGVTQTPRYLIKTRGQQVTLSCSPISGHRSVSWYQQTPGQGLQFLFEYFSETQRNKGNFPGRFSGRQFSNSRSEMNVSTLELGDSALYLCASKSSGGASTNEKLFFGSGTQLSVL.